This passage covers 4 T cell receptor beta chains from one sample sequenced in a study of beta chain features in type 1 diabetes. Isolated RNA was reverse transcribed in full, so expressed TCRB transcripts were sequenced. The protocol was immunoSEQ multiplex PCR, while the TCRdb copy is restricted to in-frame clones and leaves out a portion. The repertoire holds 400,000 to 450,000 clones, with approximately 13% as singletons. Input material: naive CD4+ T cells from blood. Receptor source: a young man in good health.

The chain couples TRBV2 to TRBJ2-1, with D perhaps TRBD1 (5 bases). Trimming took 5 bases from V and 3 from J, leaving 11 bases between them. The CDR3 is made up of 14 amino acids. CDR1 is SNHLY and CDR2 is FYNNEI in the germline V gene. CDR3 in amino acids: CASSSDIYYNEQFF. The CDR3 bases are TGTGCCAGCAGTTCGGACATTTACTACAATGAGCAGTTCTTC.

This clone was seen a few times. This chain links TRBV30 with TRBJ2-3; D uncertain. Trimming cost V 2 bases and J 5 bases, with 8 bases left between them. CDR1 GTSNPN and CDR2 SVGIG come from the germline V gene (reference sequence). The CDR3 is made up of 12 amino acids. Here the CDR3 reads CAWSPRRDTQYF. The CDR3 DNA reads TGTGCCTGGAGTCCCAGGCGAGATACGCAGTATTTT.

The genes are TRBV7-2 and TRBJ2-3, with TRBD1 as a possible D gene (5 bases). CDR3 length: 16 residues. V was trimmed by 1 base and J by 1 base, leaving 12 bases between them. Germline-derived CDR1 and CDR2 are SGHTA and FQGNSA. In DNA form, the CDR3 reads TGTGCCAGCAGCTTAGGGGCAGGACATGGCACAGATACGCAGTATTTT. Translating gives CASSLGAGHGTDTQYF.

This clone was seen only a few times. The V and J genes are TRBV5-1 and TRBJ1-1, with unresolved D. The germline CDR1 and CDR2 sequences are SGHRS and YFSETQ. Trimming removed 0 bases at V and 0 bases at J, with 6 bases between. The CDR3 totals 14 residues. The CDR3: CASSLEAVNTEAFF. CDR3 DNA sequence: TGCGCCAGCAGCTTGGAGGCAGTGAACACTGAAGCTTTCTTT.